This T cell receptor beta chain was identified in a study of vaccination and CD4 T cells after COVID-19. Across the whole study: There were six male and four female convalescents, and two of them were Hispanic.

Sequenced with the Oncomine TCR Beta short-read assay was DNA taken from cultured CD4+ T cells. Investigators obtained genomic DNA by extraction from cultured CD4+ T cells. TCRdb re-derived calls from the PCR reads in MiXCR, one entry per CDR3 protein. The top ten clones hold around 13% of a sample with 10,000 to 15,000 distinct CDR3 sequences, 60% to 75% of them seen once. Treatment specified: approximately nine-day PBMC culture with coronavirus spike peptide pools or control peptides (ViraFEST assay). Per-well cultures of two million PBMCs received around 10 IU/ml IL-2 and approximately 10 ug/ml peptide pools. The V gene end was trimmed by 1 base and the J gene end by 6 bases; junction bases not matched to a gene: 2. The CDR3 is 13 amino acids. Germline V gives CDR1 DFQATT, CDR2 SNEGSKA (reference sequence). Whole-study results and caveats: Vaccine-specific clones in convalescent patients were spike mono-reactive in 304 of 307 cases.

This clonotype was counted a few times. Its target is not known. Input material: CD4+ T cells from blood, cultured in vitro. This chain connects TRBV20-1 to TRBJ2-1, with 8 nucleotides matching TRBD2. The TCR was taken from a human donor who had recovered from COVID-19. This CDR3 reads CSARGTSTNEQFF. CDR3 bases: TGCAGTGCTAGAGGGACTAGCACCAATGAGCAGTTCTTC.